The sequence of this T cell receptor beta chain was determined in a study of follicular helper T cells after annual influenza vaccination. Whole-study findings and limits: Successive annual vaccinations recalled a recurrent oligoclonal ICOS+CD38+ cTfh response with influenza-specific clonotypes.

About this clone itself: Its antigen remains unknown.

Profiled with immunoSEQ multiplex PCR; TCRdb holds only in-frame clones, not every one. The table includes fewer than 7,000 clones, 80% to 85% detected once. V lost 3 bases to trimming and J lost 3 bases; unmatched junction nucleotides: 11. From germline, CDR1 is MDHEN and CDR2 SYDVKM. The length of the CDR3 is 16 residues. Time point indicated: 2015-2016 season, 7 days after influenza vaccination. Per time point, roughly 40-100 mL of blood was sampled. The receptor was isolated from an adult who received the influenza vaccine. Sequencing used CXCR5- memory CD4+ T cells sorted from blood, obtained 7 days after influenza vaccination. The rearrangement links TRBV28 to TRBJ2-7, with 7 nucleotides matching TRBD1. The CDR3 nucleotides are TGTGCCAGCAGTTTGTTGACAGGGAGTGAGCTCTACGAGCAGTACTTC. It translates to CASSLLTGSELYEQYF.